This T cell receptor beta chain stems from a study of post-analysis software for immune sequencing data. Study-wide results and caveats: In patients, TRBV5-6, TRBV5-1 and TRBV20-1 belonged to several TRBV segments found more frequently than in controls.

The CDR3 loop spans 13 amino acids. Deletions cut 2 bases from V and 6 bases from J, with 8 bases between. Unique molecular identifiers were carried by the TCR beta cDNA libraries. TCRdb passed the PCR reads through MiXCR, listing each CDR3 protein once. The data show about 560,000 distinct CDR3 sequences, roughly 46% seen once. With regard to this clonotype: Its specificity is unknown.

Sequencing was done on a sample of blood. This clonotype was obtained from a girl between 10 and 17 years old with multiple sclerosis. The chain is built from TRBV12-3 or TRBV12-4 and TRBJ1-5, with no clear D. CDR3 nucleotides: TGTGCCAGCAGTTTAACGGCCGGTCAGCCCCAGCATTTT. It yields the protein CASSLTAGQPQHF.